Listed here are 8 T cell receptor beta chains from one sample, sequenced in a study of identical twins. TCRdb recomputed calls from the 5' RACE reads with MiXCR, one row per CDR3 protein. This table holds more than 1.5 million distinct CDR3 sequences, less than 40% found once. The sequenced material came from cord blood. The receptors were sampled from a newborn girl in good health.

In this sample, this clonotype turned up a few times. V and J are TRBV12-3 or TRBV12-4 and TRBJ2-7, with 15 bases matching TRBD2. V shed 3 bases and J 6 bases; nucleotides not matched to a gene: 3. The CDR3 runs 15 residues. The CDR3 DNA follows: TGTGCCAGCAGTTTCCGGACTAGCGGGAGGGCCGAGCAGTACTTC. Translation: CASSFRTSGRAEQYF.

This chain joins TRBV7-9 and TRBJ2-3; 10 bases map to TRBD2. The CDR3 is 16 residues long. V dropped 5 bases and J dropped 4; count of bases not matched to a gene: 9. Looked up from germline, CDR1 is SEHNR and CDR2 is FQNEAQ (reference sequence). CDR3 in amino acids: CASSPTILAGADTQYF. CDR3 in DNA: TGTGCCAGCAGCCCAACTATTCTAGCGGGGGCAGATACGCAGTATTTT. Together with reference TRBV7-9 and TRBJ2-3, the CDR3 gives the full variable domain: DTGVSQNPRHKITKRGQNVTFRCDPISEHNRLYWYRQTLGQGPEFLTYFQNEAQLEKSRLLSDRFSAERPKGSFSTLEIQRTEQGDSAMYLCASSPTILAGADTQYFGPGTRLTVL.

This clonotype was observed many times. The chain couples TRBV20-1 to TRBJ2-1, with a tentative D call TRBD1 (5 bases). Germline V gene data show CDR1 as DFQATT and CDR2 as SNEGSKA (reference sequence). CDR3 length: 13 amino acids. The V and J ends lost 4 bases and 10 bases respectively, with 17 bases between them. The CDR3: CSATWTWRGEQFF. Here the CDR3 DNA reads TGCAGTGCTACCTGGACATGGAGAGGAGAGCAGTTCTTC.

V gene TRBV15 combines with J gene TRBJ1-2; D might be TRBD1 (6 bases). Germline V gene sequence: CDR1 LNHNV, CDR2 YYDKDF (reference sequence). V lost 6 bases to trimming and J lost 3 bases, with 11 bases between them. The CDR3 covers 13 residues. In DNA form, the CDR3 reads TGTGCCACCAGGGCGGACAGCTACTATGGCTACACCTTC. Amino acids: CATRADSYYGYTF. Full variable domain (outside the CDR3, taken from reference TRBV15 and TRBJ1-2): DAMVIQNPRYQVTQFGKPVTLSCSQTLNHNVMYWYQQKSSQAPKLLFHYYDKDFNNEADTPDNFQSRRPNTSFCFLDIRSPGLGDTAMYLCATRADSYYGYTFGSGTRLTVV.

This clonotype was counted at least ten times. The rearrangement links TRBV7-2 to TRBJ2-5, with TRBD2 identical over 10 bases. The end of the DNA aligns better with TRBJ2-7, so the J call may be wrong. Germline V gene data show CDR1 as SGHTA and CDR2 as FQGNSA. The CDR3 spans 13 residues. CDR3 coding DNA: TGTGCCAGCAGTTTACTAGCGGGAAACGAGCAGTACTTC. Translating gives CASSLLAGNEQYF.

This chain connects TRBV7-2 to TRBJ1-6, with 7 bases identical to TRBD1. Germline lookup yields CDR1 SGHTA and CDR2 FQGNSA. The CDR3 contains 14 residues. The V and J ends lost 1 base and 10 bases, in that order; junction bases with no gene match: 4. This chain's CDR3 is CASSLEGAGSPLHF. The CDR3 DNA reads TGTGCCAGCAGCTTAGAGGGGGCTGGGTCACCCCTCCACTTT.

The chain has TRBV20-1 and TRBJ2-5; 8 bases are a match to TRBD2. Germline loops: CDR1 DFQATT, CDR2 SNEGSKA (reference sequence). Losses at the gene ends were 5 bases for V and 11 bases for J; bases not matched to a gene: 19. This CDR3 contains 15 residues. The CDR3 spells CSASATGTRVNEQYF. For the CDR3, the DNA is TGCAGTGCTTCAGCCACCGGGACTAGGGTCAATGAGCAGTACTTC.

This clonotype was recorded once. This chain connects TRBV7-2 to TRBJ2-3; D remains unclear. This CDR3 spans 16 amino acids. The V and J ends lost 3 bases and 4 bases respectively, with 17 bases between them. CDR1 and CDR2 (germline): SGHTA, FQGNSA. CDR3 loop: CASSFANPLRADTQYF. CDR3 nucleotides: TGTGCCAGCAGCTTTGCGAATCCCCTCCGCGCAGATACGCAGTATTTT.